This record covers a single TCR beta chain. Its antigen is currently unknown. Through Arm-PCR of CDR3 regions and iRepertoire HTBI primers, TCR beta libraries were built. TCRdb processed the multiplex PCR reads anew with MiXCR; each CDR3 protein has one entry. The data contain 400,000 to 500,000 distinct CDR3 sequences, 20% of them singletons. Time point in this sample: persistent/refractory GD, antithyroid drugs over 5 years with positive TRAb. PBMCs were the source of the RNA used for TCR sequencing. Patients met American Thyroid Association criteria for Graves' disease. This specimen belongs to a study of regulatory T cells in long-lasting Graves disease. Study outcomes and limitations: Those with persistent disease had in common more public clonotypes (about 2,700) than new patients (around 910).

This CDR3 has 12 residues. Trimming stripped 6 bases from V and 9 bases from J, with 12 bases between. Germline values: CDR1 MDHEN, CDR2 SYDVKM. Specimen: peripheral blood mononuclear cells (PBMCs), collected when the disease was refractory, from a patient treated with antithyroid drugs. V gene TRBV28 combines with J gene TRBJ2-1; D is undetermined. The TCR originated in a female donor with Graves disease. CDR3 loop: CASRLPVGEQFF. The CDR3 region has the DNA TGTGCCAGCAGGCTTCCGGTGGGTGAGCAGTTCTTC.